The entry that follows covers one TCR beta chain sequence. What it binds is not known. The data belong to a study of T cell responses to AZD1222 COVID-19 vaccine. Regarding the study as a whole: Donor demographics were predominantly white British with a female majority; clonal diversity may be underestimated. Dominant at 160-218 and 743-854, vaccine-associated CD4 TCRs also spanned spike. Sampling captured repertoires only after the peak T cell response. Two doses of AZD1222 preceded a rise in Spike-specific TCR breadth and depth.

Using immunoSEQ multiplex PCR, the repertoire was profiled, and TCRdb retains in-frame clones only, with some absent. The table lists about 150,000 clones, around 90% of them singletons. The CDR3 runs to 16 residues. The germline V gene has CDR1 SGHKS and CDR2 YYEKEE (reference sequence). The V gene end was trimmed by 0 bases and the J gene end by 3 bases; junction bases not matched to a gene: 2. The J gene is TRBJ1-4, the V gene TRBV5-5, with TRBD1 identical over 10 bases. The TCR was taken from an adult in good health. The material sequenced was peripheral blood, taken on day 0 of AZD1222 vaccination. The CDR3: CASSLAGTGANEKLFF. Here the CDR3 DNA reads TGTGCCAGCAGCTTGGCGGGGACAGGGGCTAATGAAAAACTGTTTTTT.